This T cell receptor beta chain was sequenced in a study of regulatory T cells in long-lasting Graves disease. About this clonotype: The antigen is undetermined.

Investigators prepared the TCR beta libraries by applying iRepertoire HTBI primers and Arm-PCR of CDR3 regions. A single record per CDR3 protein comes from TCRdb applying MiXCR to the multiplex PCR reads. The table lists 350,000 to 450,000 distinct CDR3 sequences, approximately 25% of them singletons. Time point in this sample: persistent/refractory GD, antithyroid drugs over 5 years with positive TRAb. Making the TCR library involved RNA that had been extracted from PBMCs. Patients were from an endocrinology department in Xi'an, China. The authors drew 9 to 9.5 milliliters of peripheral blood into EDTA tubes. Study-wide points: Newly diagnosed patients shared 966 public clonotypes; persistent patients shared approximately 2,700.

Sample: peripheral blood mononuclear cells (PBMCs), taken when the disease was refractory, from a patient treated with antithyroid drugs. This TCR was sampled from a woman between 35 and 50 years old with Graves disease.

The CDR3 protein is CASSLDDPQETQYF. The CDR3 bases are TGCGCCAGCAGCTTGGATGACCCCCAAGAGACCCAGTACTTC. The rearrangement uses TRBV5-1 and TRBJ2-5; D not resolved. This CDR3 spans 14 amino acids. Trimming took off 0 bases at V and 1 base at J, with 7 bases between the two ends. Germline V gene lookup returns CDR1 SGHRS and CDR2 YFSETQ.